The entry that follows covers one T cell receptor (beta chain) sequence. This entry comes from a study of blood T cell repertoires in COVID-19. Study-wide context: Specimens from acute and convalescent COVID-19 originated in the United States, Italy and Spain. The analysed material was cDNA or gDNA that came from T cells, B-cell-depleted T cells, or PBMCs.

The length of the CDR3 is 16 residues. CDR1 is SGHNT and CDR2 is YYREEE in the germline V gene (reference sequence). V shed 0 bases and J shed 0 bases, with 10 bases lying between them. Original processing notes: How many nucleated cells were present was estimated from reference gene primer amplification. Assay: immunoSEQ multiplex PCR; the TCRdb copy retains only in-frame clones and omits some. V and J calls and clone size are as listed in that table; D and trimming were resolved from the DNA. Of 96,000 or so clones in the sample, more than 85% were seen once. The chain couples TRBV5-4 to TRBJ2-1; a possible D gene is TRBD1 (5 bases). The sequenced sample consisted of peripheral blood. The receptor's source is a man aged 60 to 75 with acute or convalescent COVID-19. CDR3 protein: CASSLGRESSYNEQFF. The CDR3 bases are TGTGCCAGCAGCTTGGGCAGGGAAAGCTCCTACAATGAGCAGTTCTTC.